Listed here are 18 T cell receptor beta chains from one sample, sequenced in a study of T cell responses to AZD1222 COVID-19 vaccine. TCRdb's table, derived via immunoSEQ multiplex PCR, lists solely in-frame clones and lacks some. Seen here are about 130,000 clones, roughly 93% observed once, and the top ten hold approximately 6.8%. The starting material was peripheral blood, obtained 28 days after the second AZD1222 dose. These receptor sequences come from an adult who received the AZD1222 COVID-19 vaccine.

The rearrangement joins TRBV9 to TRBJ1-2, with a tentative D call TRBD1 (5 bases). Germline lookup yields CDR1 SGDLS and CDR2 YYNGEE. V lost 4 bases and J lost 0, with 16 bases in between. The CDR3 is made up of 16 amino acids. CDR3 region: CASSPRADISNYGYTF. The CDR3 coding sequence is TGTGCCAGCAGCCCAAGAGCGGACATCTCTAACTATGGCTACACCTTC.

This rearrangement joins TRBV18 to TRBJ2-3; 8 nucleotides line up with TRBD1. The V gene's germline CDR1 is KGHSH and CDR2 LQKENI. V lost 2 bases and J lost 4; bases outside the gene matches: 5. The CDR3 contains 15 residues. CDR3 DNA sequence: TGTGCCAGCTCACCATCGCAGGGGGCATCAGATACGCAGTATTTT. It is translated as CASSPSQGASDTQYF.

The chain is built from TRBV7-6 and TRBJ1-6, with D uncertain. Trimming removed 5 bases at V and 0 bases at J, with 5 bases between. Germline V lookup: CDR1 SGHVS, CDR2 FNYEAQ. This CDR3 has 14 residues. The CDR3 sequence is CASSARSYNSPLHF. CDR3 bases: TGTGCCAGCAGCGCTCGCTCCTATAATTCACCCCTCCACTTT.

The chain uses TRBV20-1 and TRBJ1-3; no definite D call. V was cut by 3 bases and J by 0 bases, with 6 bases left in between. This CDR3 has 13 amino acids. Germline V gives CDR1 DFQATT, CDR2 SNEGSKA (reference sequence). The CDR3 sequence is CSASWHSGNTIYF. CDR3 coding DNA: TGCAGTGCTAGTTGGCACTCTGGAAACACCATATATTTT.

J is TRBJ1-4 and V is TRBV27, with D unresolved. From germline, CDR1 is MNHEY and CDR2 SMNVEV (reference sequence). V gave up 10 bases and J gave up 3 bases, with 15 bases separating them. This CDR3 is built from 14 residues. CDR3: CATSPYLANEKLFF. CDR3 coding DNA: TGTGCCACCTCCCCTTACCTGGCTAATGAAAAACTGTTTTTT.

The chain carries TRBV6-6 and TRBJ1-2; D might be TRBD1 (5 bases). V dropped 0 bases and J dropped 5 bases, with 16 bases sitting between them. This CDR3 contains 16 residues. Germline values: CDR1 MNHNY, CDR2 SVGAGI (reference sequence). The CDR3 loop is CASSYSETDRDYGYTF. The DNA for the CDR3 is TGTGCCAGCAGTTACTCCGAGACAGACCGGGATTATGGCTACACCTTC.

The chain links TRBV2 to TRBJ2-5; the D call may be TRBD1 or TRBD2 (5 bases each). Looked up from germline, CDR1 is SNHLY and CDR2 is FYNNEI. This CDR3 spans 15 amino acids. Trimming took off 2 bases at V and 4 bases at J, with 14 bases between the two ends. CDR3 in amino acids: CASSELGTLGETQYF. The DNA for the CDR3 is TGTGCCAGCAGTGAACTAGGGACCCTGGGAGAGACCCAGTACTTC.

The CDR3 sequence: CASSQVYGGSSYEQYF. The CDR3 DNA follows: TGCGCCAGCAGCCAGGTATATGGTGGAAGCTCCTACGAGCAGTACTTC. The V call is TRBV4-1, the J call TRBJ2-7; D ambiguous. The V end was cut by 3 bases, the J end by 0 bases, with 15 bases between. CDR3 size: 16 residues. The germline V gene has CDR1 MGHRA and CDR2 YSYEKL.

The chain has TRBV5-1 and TRBJ2-7; TRBD1 aligns across 8 bases. With 2 bases clipped from V and 5 bases from J, the junction kept 6 bases outside the gene matches. CDR1 SGHRS and CDR2 YFSETQ come from the germline V gene. CDR3 length: 14 residues. This CDR3 is CASSLADRVNEQYF. In nucleotides, the CDR3 is TGCGCCAGCAGCTTAGCGGACAGGGTCAACGAGCAGTACTTC.

This rearrangement joins TRBV6-5 to TRBJ1-4; D call uncertain. CDR3 length: 13 residues. Trimming pared 7 bases from V and 5 bases from J, leaving 11 bases between. The germline gives CDR1 MNHEY, CDR2 SVGAGI. The CDR3 spells CASTPRGNEKLFF. CDR3 bases: TGTGCCAGCACCCCCCGGGGAAATGAAAAACTGTTTTTT.

J is TRBJ1-2 and V is TRBV12-3 or TRBV12-4; TRBD1 agrees at 9 bases. This CDR3 spans 13 amino acids. After removal of 6 bases from V and 8 bases from J, the junction contained 7 bases not matched to a gene. The CDR3 region has the DNA TGTGCCAGCAGAATCGGGACAGGGTTGGGCTACACCTTC. Translating it yields CASRIGTGLGYTF.

The V gene is TRBV30, the J gene TRBJ2-5; possible D gene TRBD2, 5 bases. With 2 bases removed from V and 7 bases from J, the gap between germline ends came to 8 bases. Germline CDR1 is GTSNPN and CDR2 is SVGIG (reference sequence). The CDR3 length is 11 residues. CDR3 sequence: CAWSSRGTQYF. As DNA, the CDR3 is TGTGCCTGGAGTAGTCGGGGGACCCAGTACTTC.

The genes are TRBV7-2 and TRBJ1-2, with unresolved D. The CDR3 sequence is 13 residues long. The V end lost 3 bases, the J end lost 8 bases, and 13 bases lay between the germline ends. The germline CDR1 and CDR2 sequences are SGHTA and FQGNSA. CDR3 region: CASSFDGRRGYTF. DNA of the CDR3: TGTGCCAGCAGCTTTGACGGGAGAAGGGGCTACACCTTC.

This rearrangement joins TRBV21-1 to TRBJ2-7; the D call TRBD2 from the table was never checked on the DNA. TRBV21-1 is a pseudogene. The CDR3 covers 14 residues. The CDR3 spells CASSKGGTSYEQYF. CDR3 bases: TGTGCCAGCAGCAAAGGCGGGACCTCCTACGAGCAGTACTTC.

The J gene is TRBJ2-2, the V gene TRBV6-2 or TRBV6-3; unclear D gene. This CDR3 is built from 14 residues. Deletions cut 0 bases from V and 0 bases from J, with 2 bases between. Germline V gene sequence: CDR1 MNHEY, CDR2 SVGEGT. In DNA, the CDR3 is TGTGCCAGCAGTTACTCGACGAACACCGGGGAGCTGTTTTTT. Residues: CASSYSTNTGELFF.

This sequence joins TRBV19 and TRBJ1-6; 8 bases map to TRBD1. This CDR3 has 15 amino acids. The germline V gene has CDR1 LNHDA and CDR2 SQIVND (reference sequence). V dropped 3 bases and J dropped 6; count of bases not matched to a gene: 4. The CDR3 loop is CASSMVQGANSPLHF. The CDR3, as DNA: TGTGCCAGTAGTATGGTTCAGGGGGCTAATTCACCCCTCCACTTT.

This sequence joins TRBV13 and TRBJ1-6, with TRBD1 identical over 7 bases. Germline CDR1 reads PRHDT; CDR2 reads FYEKMQ (reference sequence). The CDR3 extends over 14 amino acids. V shed 4 bases, J shed 7 bases, and the junction held 4 bases outside the gene matches. In DNA form, the CDR3 reads TGTGCCAGCAGCTACGGGACAGCAAATTCACCCCTCCACTTT. Amino acids: CASSYGTANSPLHF.

V is TRBV10-3 and J is TRBJ2-5, with D perhaps TRBD2 (6 bases). The CDR3 is 13 amino acids. Looked up from germline, CDR1 is ENHRY and CDR2 is SYGVKD. V was cut by 11 bases and J by 5 bases, with 18 bases left in between. The DNA for the CDR3 is TGTGCCTCCTACGGCGGGGACCCGGAGACCCAGTACTTC. Translated: CASYGGDPETQYF.